This T cell receptor (beta chain) was documented in a study of control samples from healthy donors and cancer patients. The method was immunoSEQ multiplex PCR; TCRdb's version includes in-frame clones alone and lacks a portion of them. Among 170,000 or so clones, 85% to 95% were seen once, and the ten largest hold about 1.5%. The ends were cut back, 0 bases at V and 8 bases at J, with 16 bases in the middle. The CDR3 consists of 15 residues. CDR1 LGHNA and CDR2 YSLEER come from the germline V gene. The chain is built from TRBV4-3 and TRBJ1-2, with a weak D call TRBD1 (6 bases). This receptor was obtained from a woman aged 18 to 35 in good health. The sequenced material came from blood. Written as DNA, the CDR3 is TGCGCCAGCAGCCAAGACCATCGGCCAGGGGACGGCTACACCTTC. Translating it yields CASSQDHRPGDGYTF.